These 19 T cell receptor beta chains were all obtained from the same sample, sequenced in a study of T cell responses to AZD1222 COVID-19 vaccine. Here immunoSEQ multiplex PCR was the method, and the copy in TCRdb shows in-frame clones only, minus some. Among about 190,000 clones listed, 75% to 90% were seen once. The source material was peripheral blood, sampled on day 0 of MenACWY control vaccination. These receptors were obtained from an adult in good health.

This rearrangement joins TRBV20-1 to TRBJ2-1, with D possibly being TRBD1 (6 bases). This CDR3 has 11 residues. V was shortened by 7 bases and J by 9 bases, with 13 bases between the two germline ends. Germline CDR1 DFQATT, CDR2 SNEGSKA (reference sequence). The CDR3: CSVHRGGEQFF. CDR3 DNA sequence: TGCAGTGTCCATCGAGGGGGTGAGCAGTTCTTC.

The chain joins TRBV9 to TRBJ1-3, with 8 bases fitting TRBD1. The CDR3 has 14 amino acids. CDR1 and CDR2 (germline): SGDLS, YYNGEE. With V trimmed by 3 bases and J by 5 bases, 4 bases remained unmatched. Here the CDR3 reads CASSGGQGRNTIYF. CDR3 nucleotides: TGTGCCAGCAGCGGAGGACAGGGAAGAAACACCATATATTTT.

This rearrangement joins TRBV5-1 to TRBJ2-3; 8 nucleotides agree with TRBD2. The CDR3 length is 15 residues. The germline CDR1 and CDR2 sequences are SGHRS and YFSETQ. V lost 6 bases to trimming and J lost 6 bases; unmatched junction nucleotides: 12. CDR3 sequence reads: CASTINAGGLDTQYF. The CDR3 coding sequence is TGCGCCAGCACCATCAATGCGGGAGGTCTGGATACGCAGTATTTT.

The rearrangement uses TRBV19 and TRBJ2-1; D call uncertain. Germline V gene sequence: CDR1 LNHDA, CDR2 SQIVND (reference sequence). The CDR3 has 14 residues. Trimming pared 6 bases from V and 3 bases from J, leaving 12 bases between. For the CDR3, the DNA is TGTGCCAGTAGCTCCACTCGAGTCTACAATGAGCAGTTCTTC. It encodes CASSSTRVYNEQFF.

V is TRBV6-2 or TRBV6-3 and J is TRBJ2-1, with 9 bases aligning to TRBD2. This CDR3 comprises 17 residues. The ends lost 0 bases at V and 4 bases at J; junction bases unmatched: 7. Germline CDR1 reads MNHEY; CDR2 reads SVGEGT. The CDR3 protein is CASSYSPSGGLYNEQFF. Here the CDR3 DNA reads TGTGCCAGCAGTTACTCGCCCAGCGGGGGGCTTTACAATGAGCAGTTCTTC.

V is TRBV19 and J is TRBJ2-1; TRBD2 aligns across 9 bases. This CDR3 comprises 15 residues. The ends lost 3 bases at V and 8 bases at J; junction bases unmatched: 8. Germline V CDR1 and CDR2: LNHDA, SQIVND (reference sequence). The CDR3 protein is CASSIRHSGSDEQFF. CDR3 DNA: TGTGCCAGTAGTATTCGGCATAGCGGGAGCGATGAGCAGTTCTTC.

This clone was observed a few times. V usage is TRBV28 and J usage is TRBJ1-2, with TRBD1 matching over 9 bases. V lost 6 bases to trimming and J lost 4 bases; unmatched junction nucleotides: 6. Germline loops: CDR1 MDHEN, CDR2 SYDVKM. The CDR3 is 14 residues long. CDR3 amino acids: CASSSQGAGYGYTF. In nucleotides, the CDR3 is TGTGCCAGCAGCTCACAGGGGGCCGGCTATGGCTACACCTTC.

The chain couples TRBV19 to TRBJ1-5; D perhaps matches TRBD1 (5 bases). Between the trimmed V and J ends, which lost 4 bases and 0 bases, there was a span of 7 bases. The CDR3 sequence is 14 residues long. Germline-derived CDR1 and CDR2 are LNHDA and SQIVND (reference sequence). The DNA for the CDR3 is TGTGCCAGTAGTAGGGGGAATAGCAATCAGCCCCAGCATTTT. Its translation is CASSRGNSNQPQHF.

The chain is built from TRBV2 and TRBJ2-3; unclear D gene. The V gene's germline CDR1 is SNHLY and CDR2 FYNNEI. Trimming pared 7 bases from V and 0 bases from J, leaving 8 bases between. The CDR3 consists of 13 residues. Here the CDR3 DNA reads TGTGCCAGCACCCCCATTAGCACAGATACGCAGTATTTT. This codes for CASTPISTDTQYF.

The sample holds one count of this clone. This chain links TRBV6-1 with TRBJ2-1; the match to TRBD2 covers 7 bases. The CDR3 contains 16 residues. Germline V gene lookup returns CDR1 MNHNS and CDR2 SASEGT. The J segment lost 0 bases and the V segment lost 4 bases, leaving 6 bases of the junction unmatched. The DNA of the CDR3 is TGTGCCAGCAGTGCATCTAGCGGAAGCTCCTACAATGAGCAGTTCTTC. It specifies CASSASSGSSYNEQFF.

The chain is built from TRBV7-8 and TRBJ2-3; 12 nucleotides line up with TRBD2. The length of the CDR3 is 15 residues. The germline CDR1 and CDR2 sequences are SGHVS and FQNEAQ. V gave up 3 bases and J gave up 4 bases; unmatched junction bases: 2. The CDR3 nucleotides read TGTGCCAGCAGCTTGACTAGCGGGGGTTCAGATACGCAGTATTTT. This codes for CASSLTSGGSDTQYF. Variable domain in full (rest from reference TRBV7-8 and TRBJ2-3): GAGVSQSPRYKVAKRGQDVALRCDPISGHVSLFWYQQALGQGPEFLTYFQNEAQLDKSGLPSDRFFAERPEGSVSTLKIQRTQQEDSAVYLCASSLTSGGSDTQYFGPGTRLTVL.

This chain joins TRBV2 and TRBJ2-5, with 11 bases aligning to TRBD1. Per germline, CDR1 SNHLY and CDR2 FYNNEI. The junction had 2 bases not matched to a gene; V was cut back by 4 bases and J by 4 bases. CDR3 length: 14 amino acids. CDR3 nucleotide sequence: TGTGCCAGCAGTGTGGACAGGGGGCTAGAGACCCAGTACTTC. The encoded protein is CASSVDRGLETQYF.

The chain recombines TRBV12-3 or TRBV12-4 with TRBJ2-1, with D tentatively TRBD1 (6 bases). Between the trimmed V and J ends, which lost 5 bases and 9 bases, there was a span of 11 bases. The CDR3 is 12 amino acids. Here the CDR3 reads CASSRQGSEQFF. DNA for the CDR3: TGTGCCAGCAGTCGCCAGGGGAGTGAGCAGTTCTTC.

The V and J genes are TRBV5-1 and TRBJ1-6; 8 bases agree with TRBD1. Germline CDR1 is SGHRS and CDR2 is YFSETQ. The CDR3 has 15 residues. V gave up 3 bases and J gave up 7 bases; unmatched junction bases: 6. The CDR3 sequence: CASSSQGAQNSPLHF. In DNA form, the CDR3 reads TGCGCCAGCAGCTCCCAGGGGGCACAGAATTCACCCCTCCACTTT.

V usage is TRBV19 and J usage is TRBJ2-3; 9 bases are a match to TRBD1. The ends lost 4 bases at V and 1 base at J; junction bases unmatched: 6. From germline, CDR1 is LNHDA and CDR2 SQIVND (reference sequence). The CDR3 covers 16 residues. The CDR3 DNA sequence: TGTGCCAGTAGTAGAGAGAACAGGGGGCGCACAGATACGCAGTATTTT. Amino acid sequence: CASSRENRGRTDTQYF.

The chain carries TRBV11-1 and TRBJ2-3, with a tentative D call TRBD2 (6 bases). Germline assignment: CDR1 SGHAT and CDR2 FQDESV (reference sequence). CDR3 size: 13 residues. V dropped 1 base and J dropped 4 bases, with 6 bases sitting between them. CDR3 sequence: CASSLGGADTQYF. DNA for the CDR3: TGTGCCAGCAGCTTAGGCGGGGCAGATACGCAGTATTTT.

This clone was seen more than once but under ten times. The chain joins TRBV7-8 to TRBJ1-1, with D possibly being TRBD1 (5 bases). This CDR3 is 13 amino acids long. The V end lost 2 bases, the J end lost 5 bases, and 9 bases lay between the germline ends. The germline V gene has CDR1 SGHVS and CDR2 FQNEAQ. The CDR3 loop is CASSLTGGTEAFF. The CDR3 DNA reads TGTGCCAGCAGCTTAACAGGTGGGACTGAAGCTTTCTTT. The whole variable domain, filled in from reference TRBV7-8 and TRBJ1-1, reads GAGVSQSPRYKVAKRGQDVALRCDPISGHVSLFWYQQALGQGPEFLTYFQNEAQLDKSGLPSDRFFAERPEGSVSTLKIQRTQQEDSAVYLCASSLTGGTEAFFGQGTRLTVV.

V gene TRBV7-6 combines with J gene TRBJ2-1, with D perhaps TRBD2 (5 bases). The CDR3 covers 13 residues. Looked up from germline, CDR1 is SGHVS and CDR2 is FNYEAQ. V was trimmed by 4 bases and J by 5 bases, leaving 9 bases between them. CDR3 nucleotide sequence: TGTGCCAGCAGCTGGCGGGTAGACAATGAGCAGTTCTTC. Translation: CASSWRVDNEQFF.

The J gene is TRBJ2-4, the V gene TRBV12-3 or TRBV12-4; TRBD1 matches at 8 bases. Unmatched junction bases numbered 3, after V lost 4 bases and J lost 13 bases. The CDR3 is 11 residues long. CDR3 DNA: TGTGCCAGCAGTTGGGGACAGGTCCAGTACTTC. This codes for CASSWGQVQYF.